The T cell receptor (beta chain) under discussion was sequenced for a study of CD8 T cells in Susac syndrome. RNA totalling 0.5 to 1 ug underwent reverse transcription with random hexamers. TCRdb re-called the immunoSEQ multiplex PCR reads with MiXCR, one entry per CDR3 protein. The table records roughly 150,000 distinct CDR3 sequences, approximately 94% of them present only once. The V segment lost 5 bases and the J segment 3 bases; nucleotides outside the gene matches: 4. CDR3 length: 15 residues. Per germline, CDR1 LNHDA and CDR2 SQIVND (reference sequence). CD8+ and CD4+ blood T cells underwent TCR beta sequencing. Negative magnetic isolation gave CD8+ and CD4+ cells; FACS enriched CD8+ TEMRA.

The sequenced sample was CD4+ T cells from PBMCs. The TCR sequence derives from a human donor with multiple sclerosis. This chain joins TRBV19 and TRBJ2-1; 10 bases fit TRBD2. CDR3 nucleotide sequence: TGTGCCAGTAGTGGACTAGCGGCTAGCTACAATGAGCAGTTCTTC. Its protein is CASSGLAASYNEQFF.